The entry that follows covers one T cell receptor beta chain sequence. The germline CDR1 and CDR2 sequences are MNHEY and SMNVEV (reference sequence). The CDR3 is made up of 13 amino acids. Trimming cost V 3 bases and J 10 bases, with 10 bases left between them. The data belong to a study of cytomegalovirus exposure and HLA in healthy donors. The PCR used 60 Vbeta and 13 Jbeta primers. The repertoire was sequenced with immunoSEQ multiplex PCR; TCRdb's copy has only in-frame clones and lacks some. The sample yields about 170,000 clones, 62% seen once. The sequence derives from a man aged 40-50 years in good health and CMV-seronegative. The V gene is TRBV27, the J gene TRBJ1-6, with D unresolved. The source material was PBMCs. The CDR3 loop is CASSLDWESPLHF. In nucleotides, the CDR3 is TGTGCCAGCAGTTTGGACTGGGAATCACCCCTCCACTTT.